This T cell receptor (beta chain) was retrieved from a study of cytomegalovirus exposure and HLA in healthy donors (dated 2017 in TCRdb). Background on the whole study: According to a later analysis, one platform produced both the 100 to 150 validation repertoires and the 670 or so repertoires of the first cohort. The study aimed to test whether signatures of past pathogen exposure could be identified by cataloging public T cell receptors. Besides the first cohort of 666 subjects, a separate validation cohort made up of 120 different subjects was used. High-throughput TCR immunosequencing, statistical association of individual TCRs with disease status, and machine learning were combined to predict cytomegalovirus infection status. Points the paper makes about the study in general: In the study, around 150 TCR beta chains were listed as associated with cytomegalovirus. A later analysis lacked HLA typing for the validation cohort, so it scored co-occurrence in that cohort across all 130 or so repertoires. A later analysis found that TCRs clustered in the first cohort also tended to co-occur in the 130 or so validation repertoires, with 94% of cluster scores above 0. The authors suggested that the approach could potentially be extended to other disease states and immunological phenotypes. Three of the identified cytomegalovirus-associated TCR beta chains were confirmed in vitro to be specific for cytomegalovirus antigens. Cytomegalovirus status was reported to be diagnosed by the classifier with high specificity and sensitivity in both the original and validation cohorts. While some public TCRs were present in many individuals, most TCR sequences turned up only very rarely across donors.

Preparation of the library involved the immunoSEQ multiplex PCR assay. Processing in the source paper ran as follows. A statistical classification framework was developed to diagnose cytomegalovirus status using the catalog of TCR beta chain sequences. TCRdb provides this immuneACCESS table in a form limited to in-frame rearrangements. Some clones are lacking; in checked studies, under half of them reflect an unresolved V gene, and why the rest are absent is not known. V and J calls and clone size are as listed in that table; D and trimming were resolved from the DNA. For this sample there are approximately 90,000 clones; about 96% appear just once. 0.78% of the sample is in the top ten clones. The donors belonged to the validation cohort of around 120 subjects, which was separate from the roughly 670-subject first cohort. Sequences SGDLS (CDR1) and YYNGEE (CDR2) are obtained from the germline V gene. The V end loses 2 bases and the J end loses 3 bases, and a stretch of 10 bases separates them. The CDR3 holds 14 amino acids from the cysteine to the phenylalanine. CDR3 DNA is the only sequence kept; it has 42 bases, read in frame from the first base.

On this clone itself: No cognate antigen has been identified for it. Base qualities are not provided; no much larger clone lies one nucleotide away.

The material sequenced was PBMCs. Recombination joined TRBV9 with TRBJ2-3; no confident D gene assignment can be made. The TCR was taken from a man between 18 and 35 years old in good health and CMV-seronegative. CDR3 reads: CASSVAGTTDTQYF. The nucleotides are TGTGCCAGCAGCGTCGCTGGCACGACAGATACGCAGTATTTT.